The rows below give T cell receptor beta chains drawn from one sample of a study of blood T cell dynamics during melanoma immunotherapy. The method was immunoSEQ multiplex PCR; TCRdb's version includes in-frame clones alone and lacks a portion of them. The sample lists fewer than 13,000 clones, approximately 87% seen once, with 6.5% to 7% in the top ten. Material: blood, obtained from a patient treated with checkpoint blockade. These TCRs come from a human donor with melanoma. Each CDR3 is given with its conserved first and last residue. Each record gives: J gene, V gene, clone size, D gene, CDR3 DNA, CDR3 protein. The D gene is left open where the match is weak. For some rows the clone size is stated as once, few or many, or as a class when expanded; others skip it.

>TRBJ2-3|TRBV9|-|-
TGTGCCAGCAGCTTTAGGGGGACTCCCACAGATACGCAGTATTTT
CASSFRGTPTDTQYF
>TRBJ1-5|TRBV7-6|few|-
TGTGCCAGCAGCTTAGACGAGGCTCAGCCCCAGCATTTT
CASSLDEAQPQHF
>TRBJ2-2|TRBV6-1|once|-
TGTGCCAGCAGTGAAGAAGGGTGGAGCGGGGAGCTGTTTTTT
CASSEEGWSGELFF
>TRBJ2-1|TRBV11-2|-|TRBD2
TGTGCCAGCAGCTCCGTAGCGGGGGGGCAGAATGAGCAGTTCTTC
CASSSVAGGQNEQFF
>TRBJ1-2|TRBV29-1|-|TRBD1
TGCAGCGTTGAGGGACAGGGGGCACATGGCTACACCTTC
CSVEGQGAHGYTF
>TRBJ2-2|TRBV9|-|-
TGTGCCAGTGGGGGTGGGAACACCGGGGAGCTGTTTTTT
CASGGGNTGELFF
>TRBJ2-2|TRBV5-4|-|-
TGTGCCAGCAGCTTGGGGGGCCAGGGAACCGGGGAGCTGTTTTTT
CASSLGGQGTGELFF
>TRBJ2-3|TRBV6-4|once|-
TGTGCCAGCAGTGACAAAGGACAGAGTACAGATACGCAGTATTTT
CASSDKGQSTDTQYF
>TRBJ1-3|TRBV18|-|-
TGTGCCAGCTCACCACTACGGGATAAGGTCTCCATATATTTT
CASSPLRDKVSIYF
>TRBJ1-1|TRBV7-2|-|-
TGTGCCAGCAGCTTAGTTCAGGGAAACACTGAAGCTTTCTTT
CASSLVQGNTEAFF
>TRBJ2-1|TRBV19|-|TRBD2
TGTGCCAGTAGGGAACTAGCGGGTCTCTACAATGAGCAGTTCTTC
CASRELAGLYNEQFF
>TRBJ2-4|TRBV15|-|-
TGTGCCACCAGCACCTCCCGGGGGTCGGGCACCAAAAACATTCAGTACTTC
CATSTSRGSGTKNIQYF
>TRBJ2-5|TRBV5-1|-|TRBD1
TGCGCCAGCAGCCTGGGACAGGGTGAGGGGGAGACCCAGTACTTC
CASSLGQGEGETQYF
>TRBJ2-7|TRBV7-8|-|-
TGTGCCAGCAGCTTAACCTCGGACATTAGTTCCTACGAGCAGTACTTC
CASSLTSDISSYEQYF
>TRBJ2-1|TRBV6-6|once|TRBD1
TGTGCCAGCAGCATATGGGGACAGTCCAATGAGCAGTTCTTC
CASSIWGQSNEQFF
>TRBJ2-7|TRBV7-2|few|TRBD2
TGTGCCAGCAGCAAGCGGGGGGAAAGCTACGAGCAGTACTTC
CASSKRGESYEQYF
>TRBJ1-5|TRBV28|-|TRBD1
TGTGCCAGCAGTTCCCGATGGACAGGGGTTGGGGCCAATTCGCCCCAGCATTTT
CASSSRWTGVGANSPQHF
>TRBJ1-2|TRBV4-3|-|-
TGCGCCAGCAGCCAGGTCACTCAGGCGTCCTATGGCTACACCTTC
CASSQVTQASYGYTF